This record covers a single T cell receptor beta chain. The antigen is not known. The CDR3 runs 16 residues. Germline V gene data show CDR1 as MDHEN and CDR2 as SYDVKM. Trimming stripped 3 bases from V and 2 bases from J, with 17 bases between. The data stem from a study of post-analysis software for immune sequencing data. Study background: The disease courses covered relapsing-remitting, secondary progressive and progressive-relapsing multiple sclerosis. Findings and limits, study-wide: The F measure placed samples prepared in the same batch into strongly shared clusters. Patients carried roughly 5 TRBV segments more frequently than controls did, and TRBV5-6, TRBV5-1 and TRBV20-1 were among them. Controls' normalized Chao1 diversity significantly exceeded that of multiple sclerosis patients.

cDNA libraries for TCR beta contained unique molecular identifiers. From around 0.96 to 9.9 million T cells, 400,000 to 650,000 cDNA molecules were obtained. TCRdb called the PCR reads again in MiXCR, with one record for every CDR3 protein. The profile covers 500,000 to 600,000 distinct CDR3 sequences, with roughly 40% appearing a single time and around 1.7% taken by the ten largest. The TCR was taken from a girl aged 10 to 17 with multiple sclerosis. Material for sequencing was blood. The chain uses TRBV28 and TRBJ2-7; D not resolved. The CDR3 region has the DNA TGTGCCAGCAGTTTTAGGCTAGACTGGCTTACCTACGAGCAGTACTTC. Protein sequence: CASSFRLDWLTYEQYF.